The 29 T cell receptor beta chains below come from one sample, sequenced in a study of blood T cells in healthy people across ages. A second PCR, run for about 6 to 11 cycles, used a sample-barcoded 5' primer plus a J-beta primer mix. Each CDR3 protein gets one entry after TCRdb re-called the 5' RACE reads with MiXCR. The data contain about 640,000 distinct CDR3 sequences, 58% of them singletons. The sample taken for sequencing was blood. These receptors were collected from a man aged 55 to 70 in good health.

This clonotype was seen many times. Relative to the germline gene, one junction end is altered; a read error may explain this. The chain uses TRBV5-1 and TRBJ1-2; 7 nucleotides align to TRBD1. Germline V gene lookup returns CDR1 SGHRS and CDR2 YFSETQ. There are 14 residues in the CDR3. This CDR3 reads CASSLGDSNYGYTF. The CDR3 nucleotides are TGTGCCAGCAGTTTAGGGGACAGTAACTATGGCTACACCTTC.

The chain couples TRBV5-1 to TRBJ1-2, with 10 bases identical to TRBD1. The CDR3 has 15 residues. J lost 8 bases, V lost 3 bases, and 10 bases had no gene match. Germline V gene data show CDR1 as SGHRS and CDR2 as YFSETQ. CDR3 residues: CASSSQTGGAEGYTF. CDR3 in DNA: TGCGCCAGCAGCTCCCAGACAGGGGGCGCGGAGGGCTACACCTTC.

J is TRBJ2-5 and V is TRBV7-8, with D possibly matching TRBD2 (6 bases). Per germline, CDR1 SGHVS and CDR2 FQNEAQ. V lost 2 bases and J 6 bases, leaving 19 bases between the germline ends. The CDR3 runs 16 residues. The CDR3 nucleotides read TGTGCCAGCAGCTTAAACCGGGGGTATATGGGACAGACCCAGTACTTC. As protein: CASSLNRGYMGQTQYF.

This chain links TRBV20-1 with TRBJ1-4, with a tentative D call TRBD1 (5 bases). This CDR3 region has 11 residues. CDR1 and CDR2 from the germline V gene are DFQATT and SNEGSKA (reference sequence). Trimming shortened V by 6 bases and J by 13 bases, and 15 bases separated the two germline ends. CDR3 amino acids: CSARGTQGLFF. The CDR3, as DNA: TGCAGTGCCCGAGGGACGCAGGGACTGTTTTTT.

V usage is TRBV20-1 and J usage is TRBJ2-7; 9 bases line up with TRBD1. The CDR3 is 15 residues long. Per germline, CDR1 DFQATT and CDR2 SNEGSKA (reference sequence). The J segment lost 5 bases and the V segment lost 3 bases, leaving 11 bases of the junction unmatched. The CDR3 region is CSASAPGTGIHEQYF. CDR3 DNA sequence: TGCAGTGCTAGCGCACCAGGGACAGGGATACACGAGCAGTACTTC.

This chain joins TRBV5-1 and TRBJ2-4; tentative D call: TRBD1 (5 bases). This CDR3 region has 18 residues. Trimming took 2 bases from V and 0 from J, leaving 18 bases between them. The germline V gene has CDR1 SGHRS and CDR2 YFSETQ. The chain's CDR3 is CASSFRPSATVAKNIQYF. The CDR3 DNA reads as TGCGCCAGCAGCTTCCGCCCTAGTGCGACAGTAGCCAAAAACATTCAGTACTTC.

The CDR3 loop reads CASSLVPGSSYNEQFF. CDR3 DNA sequence: TGTGCCAGCAGCTTAGTCCCGGGGAGCTCCTACAATGAGCAGTTCTTC. This chain links TRBV7-2 with TRBJ2-1; D possibly corresponds to TRBD2 (5 bases). The length of the CDR3 is 16 residues. Between the trimmed V and J ends, which lost 1 base and 0 bases, there was a span of 10 bases. Germline values: CDR1 SGHTA, CDR2 FQGNSA.

V gene TRBV29-1 combines with J gene TRBJ2-5, with D maybe TRBD1 (5 bases). The V end lost 8 bases, the J end lost 1 base, and 11 bases lay between the germline ends. The CDR3 length is 12 residues. Germline V gives CDR1 SQVTM, CDR2 ANQGSEA. The DNA of the CDR3 is TGCAGCACCAAAAGGGGCCAAGAGACCCAGTACTTC. Amino acids: CSTKRGQETQYF.

This clonotype was counted only a few times. It may be a read error: a sequence one base away is much more abundant. The V call is TRBV7-2, the J call TRBJ2-1; tentative D call: TRBD1 (5 bases). Germline CDR1 SGHTA, CDR2 FQGNSA. Trimming pared 1 base from V and 8 bases from J, leaving 12 bases between. This CDR3 is built from 14 residues. The CDR3 region is CASSLGAGKDEQFF. As DNA, the CDR3 is TGTGCCAGCAGCTTAGGGGCAGGGAAAGATGAGCAGTTCTTC.

This clonotype was found a few times. This chain joins TRBV27 and TRBJ2-1, with D maybe TRBD1 (6 bases). CDR1 MNHEY and CDR2 SMNVEV come from the germline V gene (reference sequence). The V end was cut by 0 bases, the J end by 4 bases, with 16 bases between. This CDR3 has 17 amino acids. CDR3 in amino acids: CASSLSNTGLPYNEQFF. DNA of the CDR3: TGTGCCAGCAGTTTATCGAATACAGGGTTGCCATACAATGAGCAGTTCTTC.

Concerning this clonotype: At one of its ends the junction is not consistent with the germline gene, which may arise from a read error. The gene calls are TRBV12-3 or TRBV12-4 and TRBJ2-3; tentative D call: TRBD1 (5 bases). This CDR3 has 15 residues. CDR3 sequence (DNA): TGTGCCAGCAGGGAAGGGGCAACCCACGCAGAGACGCAGTATTTT. This codes for CASREGATHAETQYF.

This chain joins TRBV20-1 and TRBJ2-5; no firm D call. In germline, CDR1 is DFQATT, CDR2 SNEGSKA (reference sequence). This CDR3 spans 16 amino acids. V was clipped by 4 bases and J by 1 base, with 19 bases between them. The CDR3, as DNA: TGCAGTGCTAAGGGCCTCTCCGCAGTCCTCCAAGAGACCCAGTACTTC. Its protein is CSAKGLSAVLQETQYF.

This clonotype was recorded a few times. V usage is TRBV2 and J usage is TRBJ1-5; TRBD1 aligns across 11 bases. V shed 4 bases, J shed 6 bases, and the junction held 2 bases outside the gene matches. The CDR3 contains 14 residues. Germline values: CDR1 SNHLY, CDR2 FYNNEI. CDR3 loop: CASSGTGGSQPQHF. CDR3 nucleotide sequence: TGTGCCAGCAGTGGGACAGGGGGCTCTCAGCCCCAGCATTTT. The variable domain in full, completed from reference TRBV2 and TRBJ1-5, reads EPEVTQTPSHQVTQMGQEVILRCVPISNHLYFYWYRQILGQKVEFLVSFYNNEISEKSEIFDDQFSVERPDGSNFTLKIRSTKLEDSAMYFCASSGTGGSQPQHFGDGTRLSIL.

The chain combines TRBV28 with TRBJ2-3; TRBD1 or TRBD2 may be the D gene (5 bases each). Trimming removed 7 bases from V and 2 bases from J, with 16 bases in between. This CDR3 region has 15 residues. Germline-derived CDR1 and CDR2 are MDHEN and SYDVKM. CDR3 amino acids: CASTLRDPTTDTQYF. The CDR3 coding sequence is TGTGCCAGCACCCTCCGGGACCCCACCACAGATACGCAGTATTTT.

The chain combines TRBV6-1 with TRBJ2-5; D call uncertain. V lost 7 bases and J lost 5, with 8 bases in between. This CDR3 has 11 amino acids. Germline CDR1 reads MNHNS; CDR2 reads SASEGT. The CDR3 reads CASIQTETQYF. In nucleotides, the CDR3 is TGTGCCAGCATCCAAACTGAGACCCAGTACTTC.

There are a few counts of this clonotype. The V gene is TRBV5-1, the J gene TRBJ2-7; 8 bases align to TRBD1. The CDR3 loop spans 12 amino acids. Germline CDR1 reads SGHRS; CDR2 reads YFSETQ. After removal of 8 bases from V and 2 bases from J, the junction contained 3 bases not matched to a gene. This CDR3 is CASSGQAYEQYF. The CDR3 DNA follows: TGCGCCAGTTCGGGACAGGCCTACGAGCAGTACTTC.

The V call is TRBV11-3, the J call TRBJ2-5; possible D gene TRBD2, 6 bases. Gene TRBJ2-4 matches the end of the DNA better, so the J call may be wrong. The length of the CDR3 is 20 residues. Germline CDR1 reads SGHNT; CDR2 reads YENEEA. Here the CDR3 reads CASSLLRSYLKGRNRSIQYF. CDR3 bases: TGTGCCAGCAGCCTGCTTCGATCTTACTTAAAGGGGAGGAACAGGAGCATTCAGTACTTC.

In regard to this clonotype: An end of the junction does not agree with germline; a read error may underlie this. The V and J genes are TRBV12-3 or TRBV12-4 and TRBJ2-5, with unresolved D. This CDR3 spans 12 amino acids. Here the CDR3 DNA reads TGTGCCGGCAGTCCCACGGGCGCGGCCCAGTACTTC. The encoded protein is CAGSPTGAAQYF.

The chain is built from TRBV7-9 and TRBJ1-6; D gene ambiguous. The germline V gene has CDR1 SEHNR and CDR2 FQNEAQ (reference sequence). With 4 bases removed from V and 5 bases from J, the gap between germline ends came to 9 bases. The CDR3 is 14 amino acids. The CDR3 loop reads CASSWGFDNSPLHF. The CDR3 DNA reads TGTGCCAGCAGCTGGGGTTTCGATAATTCACCCCTCCACTTT.

A single count supports this clonotype. A read error is possible here, since a much larger clone lies one base away. The chain has TRBV29-1 and TRBJ2-7, with 9 bases fitting TRBD1. Germline V CDR1 and CDR2: SQVTM, ANQGSEA. V lost 8 bases, J lost 1 base, and 9 bases stayed unmatched. This CDR3 contains 14 residues. CDR3 coding DNA: TGCAGCATTGCGGGACAGGGAAGTTCCTACGAGCAGTACTTC. Its translation is CSIAGQGSSYEQYF.

The chain combines TRBV6-5 with TRBJ2-3, with D perhaps given as TRBD1 or TRBD2 (5 bases each). Germline CDR1 MNHEY, CDR2 SVGAGI. The CDR3 consists of 17 residues. The V and J ends lost 0 bases and 2 bases respectively, with 15 bases between them. The CDR3 sequence: CASSYSAGTRITDTQYF. Here the CDR3 DNA reads TGTGCCAGCAGTTACTCCGCCGGGACCCGAATCACAGATACGCAGTATTTT.

This clonotype showed up just a few times. The V and J genes are TRBV2 and TRBJ2-5, with TRBD2 matching 8 bases. V shed 5 bases, J shed 2 bases, and the junction held 10 bases outside the gene matches. Germline CDR1 is SNHLY and CDR2 is FYNNEI. The CDR3 is 16 amino acids. CDR3 amino acids: CASSKSRGGIQETQYF. CDR3 nucleotide sequence: TGTGCCAGCAGTAAATCTCGGGGGGGGATACAAGAGACCCAGTACTTC. The complete variable domain, with remaining parts taken from reference TRBV2 and TRBJ2-5, reads EPEVTQTPSHQVTQMGQEVILRCVPISNHLYFYWYRQILGQKVEFLVSFYNNEISEKSEIFDDQFSVERPDGSNFTLKIRSTKLEDSAMYFCASSKSRGGIQETQYFGPGTRLLVL.

The V call is TRBV20-1, the J call TRBJ2-3, with D unresolved. This CDR3 contains 16 residues. Trimming took 1 base from V and 4 from J, leaving 18 bases between them. Germline lookup yields CDR1 DFQATT and CDR2 SNEGSKA (reference sequence). CDR3 in DNA: TGCAGTGCTAGAGGGGCCCAGAGGCCTCCAGCAGATACGCAGTATTTT. It yields the protein CSARGAQRPPADTQYF.

This clonotype showed up just once. J is TRBJ2-7 and V is TRBV28, with a possible D match to TRBD1 (5 bases). V shed 7 bases and J shed 5 bases, with 15 bases lying between them. The CDR3 contains 13 residues. Germline CDR1 is MDHEN and CDR2 is SYDVKM. Written as DNA, the CDR3 is TGTGCCAGCACATCTACAGGTCCCCACGAGCAGTACTTC. Translation: CASTSTGPHEQYF. The full variable domain, in which reference TRBV28 and TRBJ2-7 provide the parts outside the CDR3, is DVKVTQSSRYLVKRTGEKVFLECVQDMDHENMFWYRQDPGLGLRLIYFSYDVKMKEKGDIPEGYSVSREKKERFSLILESASTNQTSMYLCASTSTGPHEQYFGPGTRLTVT.

The chain links TRBV5-1 to TRBJ2-1; unclear D gene. V shed 0 bases and J shed 10 bases, with 14 bases lying between them. The CDR3 is 14 amino acids. Germline CDR1 SGHRS, CDR2 YFSETQ. Here the CDR3 reads CASSLGDGKDEQFF. The CDR3, as DNA: TGCGCCAGCAGCTTGGGGGATGGGAAGGACGAGCAGTTCTTC.

The chain carries TRBV6-2 or TRBV6-3 and TRBJ2-1; TRBD2 is a possible D gene (7 bases). Germline CDR1 is MNHEY and CDR2 is SVGEGT. V was clipped by 5 bases and J by 6 bases, with 17 bases between them. The CDR3 has 15 residues. The CDR3 coding sequence is TGTGCCAGCAGTCTTGGGGGGGGGCGGGTCAATGAGCAGTTCTTC. This sequence encodes CASSLGGGRVNEQFF.

The chain uses TRBV29-1 and TRBJ2-5, with TRBD1 matching over 7 bases. The CDR3 totals 13 residues. Germline V gene data show CDR1 as SQVTM and CDR2 as ANQGSEA. Unmatched junction bases numbered 10, after V lost 5 bases and J lost 7 bases. CDR3 residues: CSVLTPGQWTQYF. Here the CDR3 DNA reads TGCAGCGTTCTAACTCCGGGACAGTGGACCCAGTACTTC.

The chain employs TRBV20-1 and TRBJ2-7; TRBD1 matches at 7 bases. Judging by the DNA end, TRBJ2-4 fits better; the J call may be wrong. The CDR3 totals 13 residues. The germline gives CDR1 DFQATT, CDR2 SNEGSKA (reference sequence). This CDR3 reads CSARATGAAIQYF. CDR3 coding DNA: TGCAGTGCTAGAGCAACAGGGGCAGCCATTCAGTACTTC.

In this sample, this clonotype turned up once. A much larger clonotype is one base distant, so this may be a read error. The rearrangement uses TRBV11-2 and TRBJ1-2; tentatively, D is TRBD1 (5 bases). Trimming removed 6 bases from V and 4 bases from J, with 18 bases in between. This CDR3 comprises 15 residues. Germline V CDR1 and CDR2: SGHAT, FQNNGV. The chain's CDR3 is CASRLESGTGYGYTF. The CDR3 DNA reads TGTGCCAGCAGGCTTGAGTCCGGCACAGGCTATGGCTACACCTTC.